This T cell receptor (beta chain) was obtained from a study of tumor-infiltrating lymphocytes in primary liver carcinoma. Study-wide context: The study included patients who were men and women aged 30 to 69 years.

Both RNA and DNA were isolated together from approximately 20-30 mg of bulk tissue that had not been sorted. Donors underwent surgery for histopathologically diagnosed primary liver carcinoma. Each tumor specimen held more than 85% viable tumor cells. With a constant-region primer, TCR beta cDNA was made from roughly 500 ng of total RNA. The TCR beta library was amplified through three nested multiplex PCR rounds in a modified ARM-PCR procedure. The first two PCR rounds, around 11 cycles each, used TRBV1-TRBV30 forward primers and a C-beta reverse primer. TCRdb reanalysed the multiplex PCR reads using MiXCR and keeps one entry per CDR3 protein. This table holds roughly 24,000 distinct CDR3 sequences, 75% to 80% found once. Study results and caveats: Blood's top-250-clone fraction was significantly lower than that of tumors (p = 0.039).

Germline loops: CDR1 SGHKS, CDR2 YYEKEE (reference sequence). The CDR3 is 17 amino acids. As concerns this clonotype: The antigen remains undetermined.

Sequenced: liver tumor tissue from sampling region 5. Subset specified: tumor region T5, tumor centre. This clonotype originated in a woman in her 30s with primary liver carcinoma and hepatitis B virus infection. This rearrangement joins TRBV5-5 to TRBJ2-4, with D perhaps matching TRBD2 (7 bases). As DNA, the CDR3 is TGTGAGAGCAGCTTAGTAGGAATGAGGGGGGGGTCGGACATTCAGTACTTC. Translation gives CESSLVGMRGGSDIQYF.